This passage covers 29 T cell receptor beta chains from one sample sequenced in a study of CD8+CD57+ T cells in acquired aplastic anemia. TCR beta VDJ and CDR3 profiles were obtained from a genomic DNA template. TCRdb redid the calling of the reads with MiXCR, one entry per CDR3 protein. In the table there are 150,000 to 200,000 distinct CDR3 sequences, roughly 48% of which are singletons. CD8+CD57+ cell expansion, shown by flow cytometry, had occurred in the patients selected for sequencing. The sample was sorted CD4+, CD8+, or CD8+CD57+ T cells (not recorded which) from PBMCs. Receptors originate from a human donor with aplastic anemia.

The J gene is TRBJ1-5, the V gene TRBV6-1; D is unclear. Germline loops: CDR1 MNHNS, CDR2 SASEGT. V lost 8 bases and J 0 bases, leaving 17 bases between the germline ends. The CDR3 is made up of 16 amino acids. CDR3 residues: CASDRGQSYSNQPQHF. The CDR3 coding sequence is TGTGCCAGCGACCGTGGGCAGAGCTATAGCAATCAGCCCCAGCATTTT.

A note on this clonotype: This may arise from a read error, as a much more abundant clone is one base away. This sequence joins TRBV3-1 and TRBJ1-3; 7 bases fit TRBD1. Germline V gives CDR1 LGHDT, CDR2 YNNKEL (reference sequence). V gave up 6 bases and J gave up 15 bases; unmatched junction bases: 23. The CDR3 consists of 16 residues. CDR3: CASSLGAGQATSPGYF. The CDR3 DNA sequence: TGTGCCAGCAGTTTGGGGGCAGGACAGGCCACATCGCCAGGATATTTT.

This sequence joins TRBV24-1 and TRBJ2-5; D perhaps matches TRBD1 (5 bases). Trimming removed 2 bases from V and 0 bases from J, with 12 bases in between. The length of the CDR3 is 16 residues. Germline loops: CDR1 KGHDR, CDR2 SFDVKD. CDR3 sequence (DNA): TGTGCCACCAGTGATTGGGGCAACCGAGACCAAGAGACCCAGTACTTC. Translation: CATSDWGNRDQETQYF.

This rearrangement joins TRBV2 to TRBJ2-7, with 9 bases fitting TRBD1. The CDR3 runs to 13 residues. Germline values: CDR1 SNHLY, CDR2 FYNNEI. V shed 6 bases and J 2 bases; nucleotides not matched to a gene: 2. The CDR3: CASRGDRAYEQYF. CDR3 nucleotide sequence: TGTGCCAGCAGGGGGGACAGGGCCTACGAGCAGTACTTC.

In its sample, this clonotype was seen many times. The chain carries TRBV9 and TRBJ2-5, with unresolved D. V was shortened by 0 bases and J by 4 bases, with 7 bases between the two germline ends. CDR3 length: 13 residues. Germline values: CDR1 SGDLS, CDR2 YYNGEE. The CDR3 sequence: CASSVAVGETQYF. The CDR3 DNA is TGTGCCAGCAGCGTAGCGGTCGGAGAGACCCAGTACTTC.

At least ten counts were recorded for this clonotype. The germline gene is not matched at one end of the junction; a read error may be the cause. The gene calls are TRBV19 and TRBJ2-5, with D perhaps TRBD1 (6 bases). The CDR3 length is 16 residues. Germline V CDR1 and CDR2: LNHDA, SQIVND (reference sequence). CDR3 residues: CANSISGLGTKETQYF. CDR3 sequence (DNA): TGTGCCAATAGTATTTCAGGGTTGGGGACAAAAGAGACCCAGTACTTC.

This clonotype was seen only once. The V gene is TRBV24-1, the J gene TRBJ2-1; possible D gene TRBD2, 5 bases. Trimming shortened V by 6 bases and J by 9 bases, and 11 bases separated the two germline ends. CDR3 length equals 12 residues. Germline V CDR1 and CDR2: KGHDR, SFDVKD. The CDR3 DNA is TGTGCCACCAGTTTAGATGCGGGTGAGCAGTTCTTC. Translation: CATSLDAGEQFF.

The CDR3 sequence: CASSQDYKGVGGYTF. CDR3 sequence (DNA): TGCGCCAGCAGCCAGGACTACAAGGGGGTGGGTGGCTACACCTTC. This chain connects TRBV4-3 to TRBJ1-2; D may be TRBD1 (6 bases). Trimming left V 3 bases short and J 7 bases short, with 18 bases between. The germline V gene has CDR1 LGHNA and CDR2 YSLEER. This CDR3 is 15 amino acids long.

This clonotype appeared many times. J is TRBJ2-7 and V is TRBV15; no clear D gene. The ends were cut back, 4 bases at V and 0 bases at J, with 10 bases in the middle. The CDR3 is 14 residues long. Germline V gives CDR1 LNHNV, CDR2 YYDKDF (reference sequence). This CDR3 reads CATSILGPSYEQYF. As DNA, the CDR3 is TGTGCCACCAGCATACTGGGTCCCTCCTACGAGCAGTACTTC.

This clonotype turned up a few times. The J gene is TRBJ1-5, the V gene TRBV2; possible D gene TRBD1, 6 bases. The CDR3 length is 14 residues. In germline, CDR1 is SNHLY, CDR2 FYNNEI. Trimming took off 8 bases at V and 6 bases at J, with 17 bases between the two ends. For the CDR3, the DNA is TGTGCCAGCTCACCCCTTACAGGGACTCAGCCCCAGCATTTT. This sequence encodes CASSPLTGTQPQHF. Full variable domain (outside the CDR3, taken from reference TRBV2 and TRBJ1-5): EPEVTQTPSHQVTQMGQEVILRCVPISNHLYFYWYRQILGQKVEFLVSFYNNEISEKSEIFDDQFSVERPDGSNFTLKIRSTKLEDSAMYFCASSPLTGTQPQHFGDGTRLSIL.

V is TRBV2 and J is TRBJ1-6, with D uncertain. Trimming removed 5 bases from V and 7 bases from J, with 15 bases in between. Per germline, CDR1 SNHLY and CDR2 FYNNEI. CDR3 length equals 15 residues. The CDR3 region is CASSPRTGGNSPLHF. The CDR3, as DNA: TGTGCCAGCAGTCCCAGGACGGGTGGGAATTCACCCCTCCACTTT.

V is TRBV9 and J is TRBJ1-2, with D hard to call. CDR1 is SGDLS, CDR2 YYNGEE, per germline. The CDR3 sequence is 12 residues long. Trimming stripped 6 bases from V and 5 bases from J, with 11 bases between. The DNA for the CDR3 is TGTGCCAGCAACTCTGAACATTATGGCTACACCTTC. Amino acids: CASNSEHYGYTF.

Worth noting for this clonotype: This may be a read error: a much more frequent sequence differs by one nucleotide. The CDR3 does not end in the conserved phenylalanine or tryptophan, so this is likely a read error. This chain uses TRBV12-3 or TRBV12-4 with TRBJ1-2, with TRBD1 as a possible D gene (5 bases). The V end was cut by 6 bases, the J end by 8 bases, with 16 bases between. The CDR3 runs to 13 residues. CDR3 amino acids: CASSGTPTMGYTL. The CDR3 coding sequence is TGTGCCAGCAGCGGGACTCCCACTATGGGCTACACCCTC.

This clonotype was detected only a few times. This chain links TRBV25-1 with TRBJ1-6; 7 bases align to TRBD1. Trimming removed 3 bases from V and 9 bases from J; junction bases left unmatched: 5. The CDR3 spans 14 residues. Germline V lookup: CDR1 MGHDK, CDR2 SYGVNS. CDR3 DNA sequence: TGTGCCAGCAGTGATAGCAGGGGGAGTTCACCCCTCCACTTT. It is translated as CASSDSRGSSPLHF.

The chain couples TRBV3-1 to TRBJ2-7; TRBD2 matches at 12 bases. CDR1 and CDR2 (germline): LGHDT, YNNKEL (reference sequence). J lost 0 bases, V lost 1 base, and 4 bases had no gene match. The CDR3 extends over 17 amino acids. CDR3 DNA sequence: TGTGCCAGCAGCCAAGGAGGACTAGCGGGGTTCTCCTACGAGCAGTACTTC. Translated: CASSQGGLAGFSYEQYF.

V usage is TRBV18 and J usage is TRBJ2-1, with D tentatively TRBD2 (6 bases). CDR1 is KGHSH, CDR2 LQKENI, per germline. The CDR3 extends over 13 amino acids. CDR3 nucleotides: TGTGTGGCGGGGAGAAGCGGTGACAATGAGCAGTTCTTC. Translating it yields CVAGRSGDNEQFF. The full variable domain, with the rest looked up from reference TRBV18 and TRBJ2-1, is NAGVMQNPRHLVRRRGQEARLRCSPMKGHSHVYWYRQLPEEGLKFMVYLQKENIIDESGMPKERFSAEFPKEGPSILRIQQVVRGDSAAYFCVAGRSGDNEQFFGPGTRLTVL.

The sample holds many counts of this clonotype. The chain carries TRBV12-3 or TRBV12-4 and TRBJ1-5, with 7 nucleotides matching TRBD1. CDR3 length: 15 amino acids. Unmatched junction bases numbered 8, after V lost 6 bases and J lost 3 bases. As DNA, the CDR3 is TGTGCCAGCAGACCCGGGACAGCCTACAATCAGCCCCAGCATTTT. As protein: CASRPGTAYNQPQHF.

The chain is built from TRBV10-2 and TRBJ2-3, with 7 positions matching TRBD1. CDR1 and CDR2 (germline): WSHSY, SAAADI. CDR3 length equals 14 residues. V dropped 6 bases and J dropped 2; count of bases not matched to a gene: 5. The CDR3 DNA follows: TGCGCCAGCAGCCGGACAGGAGCCACAGATACGCAGTATTTT. Translation: CASSRTGATDTQYF.

The rearrangement uses TRBV2 and TRBJ1-1; a weak D match, TRBD1 (5 bases). The V and J ends lost 0 bases and 4 bases respectively, with 12 bases between them. CDR1 and CDR2 (germline): SNHLY, FYNNEI. This CDR3 has 15 amino acids. DNA of the CDR3: TGTGCCAGCAGTGAAGCGGGACTCCCTAGCACTGAAGCTTTCTTT. Amino acid sequence: CASSEAGLPSTEAFF.

Many counts were recorded for this clonotype. The chain combines TRBV5-1 with TRBJ2-6; D gene ambiguous. The ends were cut back, 0 bases at V and 0 bases at J, with 7 bases in the middle. Germline CDR1 is SGHRS and CDR2 is YFSETQ. The CDR3 consists of 16 residues. Here the CDR3 reads CASSLEPSSGANVLTF. The CDR3 bases are TGCGCCAGCAGCTTGGAGCCCTCCTCTGGGGCCAACGTCCTGACTTTC.

The V gene is TRBV9, the J gene TRBJ2-7; D call uncertain. The CDR3 runs to 15 residues. Trimming took 4 bases from V and 3 from J, leaving 17 bases between them. Germline V CDR1 and CDR2: SGDLS, YYNGEE. CDR3 sequence reads: CASSQESLSNYEQYF. CDR3 nucleotide sequence: TGTGCCAGCAGCCAAGAATCACTGTCGAACTACGAGCAGTACTTC.

Comment on this clonotype: The junction shows a germline mismatch at one end, possibly a read error. The chain links TRBV10-1 to TRBJ2-2; maybe TRBD2 (5 bases). This CDR3 has 15 residues. The germline CDR1 and CDR2 sequences are WNHNN and SYGVQD (reference sequence). For the CDR3, the DNA is TGTGCCAGCTCACCACGGAGGATTAACACCGGGGAGCTGTTTTTT. It specifies CASSPRRINTGELFF.

This clonotype has at least ten counts. V is TRBV20-1 and J is TRBJ2-2; 7 bases line up with TRBD2. The CDR3 totals 15 residues. After removal of 3 bases from V and 3 bases from J, the junction contained 7 bases not matched to a gene. The V gene's germline CDR1 is DFQATT and CDR2 SNEGSKA (reference sequence). The CDR3 DNA sequence: TGCAGTGCTAGGAACCAGCGGGGATACACCGGGGAGCTGTTTTTT. This gives the protein CSARNQRGYTGELFF.

This clonotype occurred many times. The V gene is TRBV5-8, the J gene TRBJ2-5; D unresolved. Germline CDR1 reads SGHTS; CDR2 reads YDEGEE. Deletions cut 4 bases from V and 2 bases from J, with 6 bases between. The CDR3 is 12 amino acids. CDR3 bases: TGTGCCAGCAGCCAATCTCAAGAGACCCAGTACTTC. Its translation: CASSQSQETQYF.

This clonotype appeared many times. The chain joins TRBV7-8 to TRBJ1-1; D remains ambiguous. The germline CDR1 and CDR2 sequences are SGHVS and FQNEAQ. The CDR3 spans 13 residues. V was trimmed by 4 bases and J by 1 base, leaving 7 bases between them. As DNA, the CDR3 is TGTGCCAGCAGCTCCGATTGGAACACTGAAGCTTTCTTT. As protein: CASSSDWNTEAFF.

There are a few counts of this clonotype. The rearrangement uses TRBV20-1 and TRBJ1-5; D is uncertain. V gave up 6 bases and J gave up 2 bases, with 11 bases separating them. The germline V gene has CDR1 DFQATT and CDR2 SNEGSKA (reference sequence). The CDR3 spans 13 residues. In DNA, the CDR3 is TGCAGTGCCGACCGGGAGGGCAATCAGCCCCAGCATTTT. The encoded protein is CSADREGNQPQHF.

This clonotype occurred many times. The rearrangement uses TRBV24-1 and TRBJ1-5; D might be TRBD1 (5 bases). The CDR3 contains 16 residues. CDR1 is KGHDR and CDR2 is SFDVKD in the germline V gene. V lost 3 bases to trimming and J lost 9 bases, with 20 bases between them. CDR3 coding DNA: TGTGCCACCAGTGATGGGGGAGGGCCCAGGGAGCGGCCCCAGCATTTT. It is translated as CATSDGGGPRERPQHF.

This clonotype was counted many times. The chain employs TRBV7-9 and TRBJ1-2; a possible D gene is TRBD1 (6 bases). The CDR3 has 14 amino acids. Trimming cost V 4 bases and J 0 bases, with 9 bases left between them. Germline-derived CDR1 and CDR2 are SEHNR and FQNEAQ (reference sequence). CDR3 sequence: CASSSGVTNYGYTF. Here the CDR3 DNA reads TGTGCCAGCAGCTCAGGGGTAACTAACTATGGCTACACCTTC.

At least ten counts were recorded for this clonotype. This chain joins TRBV7-3 and TRBJ2-2, with 8 nucleotides matching TRBD1. Trimming took 8 bases from V and 7 from J; bases not matched to a gene: 18. There are 17 residues in the CDR3. Germline V lookup: CDR1 SGHTA, CDR2 FQGTGA. CDR3 nucleotides: TGTGCCAGCCTCTCCGCCCGATTACAGGGGGGTGGCGGGGAGCTGTTTTTT. Translation gives CASLSARLQGGGGELFF. The complete variable domain, with remaining parts taken from reference TRBV7-3 and TRBJ2-2, reads GAGVSQTPSNKVTEKGKYVELRCDPISGHTALYWYRQSLGQGPEFLIYFQGTGAADDSGLPNDRFFAVRPEGSVSTLKIQRTERGDSAVYLCASLSARLQGGGGELFFGEGSRLTVL.